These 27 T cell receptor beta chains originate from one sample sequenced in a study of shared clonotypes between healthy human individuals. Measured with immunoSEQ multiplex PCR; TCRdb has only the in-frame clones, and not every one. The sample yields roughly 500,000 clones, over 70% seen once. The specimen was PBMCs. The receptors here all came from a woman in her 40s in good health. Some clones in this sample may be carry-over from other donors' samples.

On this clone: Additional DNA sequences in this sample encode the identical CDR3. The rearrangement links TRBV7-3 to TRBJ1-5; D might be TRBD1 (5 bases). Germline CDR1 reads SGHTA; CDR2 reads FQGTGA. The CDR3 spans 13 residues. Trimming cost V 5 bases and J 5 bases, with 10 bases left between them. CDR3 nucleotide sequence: TGTGCCAGCAGCATAAGGGGTGATCAGCCCCAGCATTTT. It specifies CASSIRGDQPQHF.

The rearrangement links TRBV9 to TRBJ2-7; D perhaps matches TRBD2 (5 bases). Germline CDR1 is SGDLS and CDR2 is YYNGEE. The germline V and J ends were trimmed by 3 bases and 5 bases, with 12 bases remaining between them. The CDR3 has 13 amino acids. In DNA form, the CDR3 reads TGTGCCAGCAGCGAGGGAGCTTTTGACGAGCAGTACTTC. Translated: CASSEGAFDEQYF.

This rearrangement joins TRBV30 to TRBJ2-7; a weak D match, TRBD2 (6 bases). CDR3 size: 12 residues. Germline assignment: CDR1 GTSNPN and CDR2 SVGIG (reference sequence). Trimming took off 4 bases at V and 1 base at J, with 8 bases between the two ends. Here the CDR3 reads CAWNSGSYEQYF. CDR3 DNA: TGTGCCTGGAATAGCGGTTCCTACGAGCAGTACTTC.

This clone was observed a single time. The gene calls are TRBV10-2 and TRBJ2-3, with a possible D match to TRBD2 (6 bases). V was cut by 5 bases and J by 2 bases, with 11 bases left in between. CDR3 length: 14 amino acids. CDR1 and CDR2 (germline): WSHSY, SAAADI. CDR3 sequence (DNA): TGCGCCAGCAGTATCGGGCGGGACACAGATACGCAGTATTTT. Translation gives CASSIGRDTDTQYF.

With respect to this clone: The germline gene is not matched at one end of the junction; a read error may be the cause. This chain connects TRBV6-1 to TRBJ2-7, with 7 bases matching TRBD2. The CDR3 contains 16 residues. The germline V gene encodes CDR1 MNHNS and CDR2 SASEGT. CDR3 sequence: CAISESSYGGSSEQYF. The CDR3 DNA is TGTGCCATCAGTGAGTCGAGTTATGGCGGGAGTTCCGAGCAGTACTTC.

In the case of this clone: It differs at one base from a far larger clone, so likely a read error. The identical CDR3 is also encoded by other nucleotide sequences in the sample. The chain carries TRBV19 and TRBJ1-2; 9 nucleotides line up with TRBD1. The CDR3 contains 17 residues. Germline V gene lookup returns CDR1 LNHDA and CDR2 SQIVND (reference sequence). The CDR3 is CASTLRGQGISGYGYTF. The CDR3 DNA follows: TGTGCCAGTACGCTGAGGGGACAGGGCATCTCTGGCTATGGCTACACCTTT.

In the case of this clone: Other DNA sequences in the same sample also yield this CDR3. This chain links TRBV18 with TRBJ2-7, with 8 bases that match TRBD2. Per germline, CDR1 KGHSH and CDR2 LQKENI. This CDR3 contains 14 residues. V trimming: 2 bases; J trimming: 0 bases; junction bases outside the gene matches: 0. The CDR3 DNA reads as TGTGCCAGCTCACCAACTAGCGGCTCCTACGAGCAGTACTTC. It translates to CASSPTSGSYEQYF. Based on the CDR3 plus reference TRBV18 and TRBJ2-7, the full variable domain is NAGVMQNPRHLVRRRGQEARLRCSPMKGHSHVYWYRQLPEEGLKFMVYLQKENIIDESGMPKERFSAEFPKEGPSILRIQQVVRGDSAAYFCASSPTSGSYEQYFGPGTRLTVT.

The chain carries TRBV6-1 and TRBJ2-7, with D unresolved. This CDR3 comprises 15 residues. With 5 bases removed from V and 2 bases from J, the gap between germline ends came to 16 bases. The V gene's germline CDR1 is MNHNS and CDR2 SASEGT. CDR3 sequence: CASSFLRYSPYEQYF. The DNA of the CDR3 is TGTGCCAGCAGTTTCCTCCGCTACTCACCCTACGAGCAGTACTTC.

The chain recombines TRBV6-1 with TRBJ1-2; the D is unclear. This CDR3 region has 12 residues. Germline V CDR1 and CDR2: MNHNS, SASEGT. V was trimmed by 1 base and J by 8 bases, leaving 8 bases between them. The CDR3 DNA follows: TGTGCCAGCAGTGAAGTCCCAGACGGCTACACCTTC. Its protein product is CASSEVPDGYTF.

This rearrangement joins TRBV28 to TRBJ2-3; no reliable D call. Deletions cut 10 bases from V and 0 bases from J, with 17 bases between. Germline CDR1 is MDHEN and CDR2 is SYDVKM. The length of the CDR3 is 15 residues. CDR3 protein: CATAQRHSSTDTQYF. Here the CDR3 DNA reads TGTGCCACCGCCCAAAGACATTCGAGCACAGATACGCAGTATTTT.

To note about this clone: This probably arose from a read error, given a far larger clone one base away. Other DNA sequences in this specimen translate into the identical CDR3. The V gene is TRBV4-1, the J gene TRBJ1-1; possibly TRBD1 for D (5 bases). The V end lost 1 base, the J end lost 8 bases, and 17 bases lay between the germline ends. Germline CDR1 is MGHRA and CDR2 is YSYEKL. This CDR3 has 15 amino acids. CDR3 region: CASSQGTLRRTEAFF. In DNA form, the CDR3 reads TGCGCCAGCAGCCAAGGGACACTGCGAAGAACCGAAGCTTTCTTT.

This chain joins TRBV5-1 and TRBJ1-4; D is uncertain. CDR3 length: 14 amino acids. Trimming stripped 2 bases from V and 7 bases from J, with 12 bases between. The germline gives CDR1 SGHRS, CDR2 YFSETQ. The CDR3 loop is CASSLGRRSEKLFF. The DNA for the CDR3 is TGCGCCAGCAGCTTAGGGCGCAGGTCTGAAAAACTGTTTTTT.

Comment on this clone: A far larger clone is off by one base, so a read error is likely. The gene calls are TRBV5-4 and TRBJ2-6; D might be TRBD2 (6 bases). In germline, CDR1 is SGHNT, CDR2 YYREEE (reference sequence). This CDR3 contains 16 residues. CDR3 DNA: TGTGCCAGCAGGGGCAGCGGGCTCTCTGGGTCCAACGTCCTGACTTTC. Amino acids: CASRGSGLSGSNVLTF.

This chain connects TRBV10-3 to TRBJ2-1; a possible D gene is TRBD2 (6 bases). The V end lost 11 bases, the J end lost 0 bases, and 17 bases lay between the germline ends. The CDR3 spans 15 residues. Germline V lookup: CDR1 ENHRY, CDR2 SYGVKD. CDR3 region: CAVGLPTVSYNEQFF. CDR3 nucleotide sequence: TGTGCCGTGGGACTCCCTACGGTCTCCTACAATGAGCAGTTCTTC.

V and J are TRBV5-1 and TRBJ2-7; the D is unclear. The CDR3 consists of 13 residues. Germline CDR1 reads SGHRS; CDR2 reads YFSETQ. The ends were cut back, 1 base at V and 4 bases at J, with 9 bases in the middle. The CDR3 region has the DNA TGCGCCAGCAGCTTGTTCAGCGCATACGAGCAGTACTTC. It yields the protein CASSLFSAYEQYF.

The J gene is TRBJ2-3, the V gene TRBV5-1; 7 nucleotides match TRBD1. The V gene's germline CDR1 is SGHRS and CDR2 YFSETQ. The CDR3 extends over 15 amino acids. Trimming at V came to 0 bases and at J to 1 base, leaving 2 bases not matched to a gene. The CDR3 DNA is TGCGCCAGCAGCTTGGGAGGACAGGGCACAGATACGCAGTATTTT. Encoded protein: CASSLGGQGTDTQYF.

In nucleotides, the CDR3 is TGTGCCAGCAGTCCCCGGGCAGGCGAGACAACCCAAGAGACCCAGTACTTC. Amino acid sequence: CASSPRAGETTQETQYF. The rearrangement uses TRBV2 and TRBJ2-5; D unclear. The CDR3 has 17 residues. The V end was cut by 5 bases, the J end by 1 base, with 20 bases between. Germline V lookup: CDR1 SNHLY, CDR2 FYNNEI.

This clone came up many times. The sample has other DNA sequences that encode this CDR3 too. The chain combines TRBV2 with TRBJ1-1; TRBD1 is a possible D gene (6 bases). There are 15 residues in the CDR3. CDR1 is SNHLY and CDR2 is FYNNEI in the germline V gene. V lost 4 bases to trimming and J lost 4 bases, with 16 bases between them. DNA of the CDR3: TGTGCCAGCAGTGTTACGGTTGGGGGCGGCACTGAAGCTTTCTTT. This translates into CASSVTVGGGTEAFF.

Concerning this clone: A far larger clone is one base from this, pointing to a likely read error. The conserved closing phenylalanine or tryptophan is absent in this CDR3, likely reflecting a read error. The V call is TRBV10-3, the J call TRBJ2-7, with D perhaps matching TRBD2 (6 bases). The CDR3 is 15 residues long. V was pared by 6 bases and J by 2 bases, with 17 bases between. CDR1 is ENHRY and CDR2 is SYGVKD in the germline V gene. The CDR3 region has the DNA TGTGCCATCAGCCCCTGGCGGGATACACCCTACGAGCAGTACCTC. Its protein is CAISPWRDTPYEQYL.

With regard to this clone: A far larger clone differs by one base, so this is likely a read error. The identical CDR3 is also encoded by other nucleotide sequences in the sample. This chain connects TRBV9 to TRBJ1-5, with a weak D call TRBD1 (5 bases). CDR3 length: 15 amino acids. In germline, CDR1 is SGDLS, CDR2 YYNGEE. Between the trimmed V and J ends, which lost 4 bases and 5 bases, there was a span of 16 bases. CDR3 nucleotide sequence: TGTGCCAGCAGCTCCCGCCCGGGGGGGGATCAGCCCCAGCATTTT. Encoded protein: CASSSRPGGDQPQHF.

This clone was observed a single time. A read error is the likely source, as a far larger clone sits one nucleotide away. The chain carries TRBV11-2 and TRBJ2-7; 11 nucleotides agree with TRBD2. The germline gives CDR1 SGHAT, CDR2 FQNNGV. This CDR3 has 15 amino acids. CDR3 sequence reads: CASSLARTSGYEQHF. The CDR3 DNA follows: TGTGCCAGCAGCTTAGCCCGGACTAGCGGGTACGAGCAGCACTTC.

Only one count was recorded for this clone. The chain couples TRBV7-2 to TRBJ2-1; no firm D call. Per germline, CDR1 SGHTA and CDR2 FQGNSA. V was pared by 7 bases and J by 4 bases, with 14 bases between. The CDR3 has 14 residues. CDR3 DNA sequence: TGTGCCAGCACCCCCCTGATCGAGTACAATGAGCAGTTCTTC. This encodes CASTPLIEYNEQFF.

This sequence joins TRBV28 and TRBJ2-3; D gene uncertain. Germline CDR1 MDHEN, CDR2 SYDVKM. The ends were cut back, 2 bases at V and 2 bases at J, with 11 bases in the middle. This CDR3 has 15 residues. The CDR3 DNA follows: TGTGCCAGCAGTTTAGTGCGGCGGAACACAGATACGCAGTATTTT. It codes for CASSLVRRNTDTQYF.

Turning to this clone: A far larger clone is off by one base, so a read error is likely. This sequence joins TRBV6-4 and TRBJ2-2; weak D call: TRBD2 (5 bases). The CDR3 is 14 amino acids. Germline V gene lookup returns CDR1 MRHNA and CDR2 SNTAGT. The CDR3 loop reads CASSDSGHTGEPFF. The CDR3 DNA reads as TGTGCCAGCAGTGACTCAGGTCACACCGGGGAGCCGTTTTTT.

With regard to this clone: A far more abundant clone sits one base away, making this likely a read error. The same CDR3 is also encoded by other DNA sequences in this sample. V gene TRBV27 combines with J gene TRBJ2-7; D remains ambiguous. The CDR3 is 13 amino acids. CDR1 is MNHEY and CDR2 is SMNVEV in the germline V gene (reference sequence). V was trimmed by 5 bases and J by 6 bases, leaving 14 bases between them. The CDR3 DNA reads TGTGCCAGCAGTCTAGTGGACCACGGCGAGCAGTACTTC. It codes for CASSLVDHGEQYF.

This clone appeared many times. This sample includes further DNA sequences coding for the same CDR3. Written as DNA, the CDR3 is TGTGCCAGCAGTTTAGCGGGAGGGCCCGGGGATACGCAGTATTTT. Its protein is CASSLAGGPGDTQYF. This sequence joins TRBV28 and TRBJ2-3; TRBD2 aligns across 9 bases. V lost 2 bases, J lost 6 bases, and 6 bases stayed unmatched. This CDR3 has 15 amino acids. Per the germline V gene, CDR1 is MDHEN and CDR2 is SYDVKM.

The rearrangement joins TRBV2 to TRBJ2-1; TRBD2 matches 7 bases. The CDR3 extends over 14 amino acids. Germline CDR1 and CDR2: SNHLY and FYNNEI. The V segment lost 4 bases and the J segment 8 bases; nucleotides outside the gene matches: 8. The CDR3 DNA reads TGTGCCAGCAGTGGGACTAGTGAAATCGATGAGCAGTTCTTC. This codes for CASSGTSEIDEQFF.